This record concerns one T cell receptor (beta chain) sequence. This clonotype was counted many times. The clone's antigen remains unknown. No clone much larger than this one lies a single base away; base qualities are absent. The data originate from a study of CD8 T cells in ankylosing spondylitis (dated by TCRdb to about 2017). The study in broad terms: The study set out to find disease-linked TCR variants by profiling T cell receptor beta repertoires in ankylosing spondylitis patients and healthy donors. Peripheral blood was sampled, and synovial fluid was also collected from ankylosing spondylitis patients. In total, the full study cohort was made up of nearly 110 healthy donors and approximately 27 ankylosing spondylitis patients. Overall results and qualifications from the work: Some motif variants had previously been reported in the synovial fluid and blood of reactive arthritis patients, which suggests shared mechanisms of disease initiation. A TCR beta motif made up of under ten highly homologous amino acid variants appeared to be characteristic of blood from ankylosing spondylitis patients. The disease-linked clones showed a CD8+ phenotype and occurred at relatively low frequencies in peripheral blood. The disease-linked clones were reported as significantly enriched in matched synovial fluid samples from ankylosing spondylitis patients.

Inclusive of the bounding cysteine and phenylalanine, the CDR3 is 13 residues long. The sequence is cut down to CDR3 DNA, 39 bases in frame from base 1. Looking up the germline V gene yields CDR1 SGHNT and CDR2 YENEEA. V loses 1 base of germline sequence and J loses 6 bases, and the interval between the two ends is 8 bases. Instrument on record: Illumina HiSeq 2500. TCR beta libraries were prepared by quantitative 5'-RACE with molecular barcodes. For the original study's pipeline: A new computational method based on a probabilistic model of VDJ rearrangement was used to identify disease-linked TCR variants. Starting from the raw public reads, TCRdb applied fastp trimming at Q25, assembled clones with MiXCR and retained in-frame beta chains. Records with the same CDR3 protein are collapsed into one entry carrying the most frequent genes and DNA. None of the V and J calls come from the authors' own analysis; TCRdb made them. Present in this sample are about 240,000 distinct CDR3 sequences, over 8.5% of which were seen just once. Together, the top ten hold 6.8% of the sample.

The sequencing input was blood, either unsorted or a sorted T cell fraction (not recorded which). This receptor was identified in a male donor with ankylosing spondylitis or in good health (not recorded which). The rearrangement joined TRBV11-3 to TRBJ2-3; the D gene assignment is ambiguous. The DNA reads as follows: TGTGCCAGCAGCTTAGGAGGCGTGGATACGCAGTATTTT. The resulting protein is CASSLGGVDTQYF.